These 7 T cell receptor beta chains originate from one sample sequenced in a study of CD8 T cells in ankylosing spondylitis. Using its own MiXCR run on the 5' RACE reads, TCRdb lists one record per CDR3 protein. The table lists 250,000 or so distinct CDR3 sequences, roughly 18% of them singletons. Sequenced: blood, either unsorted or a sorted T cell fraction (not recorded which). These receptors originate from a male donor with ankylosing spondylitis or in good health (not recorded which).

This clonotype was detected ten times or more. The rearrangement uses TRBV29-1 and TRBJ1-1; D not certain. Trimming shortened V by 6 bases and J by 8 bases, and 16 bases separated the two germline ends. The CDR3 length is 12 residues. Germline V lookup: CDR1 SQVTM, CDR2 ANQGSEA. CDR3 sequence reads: CSVPGSATEAFF. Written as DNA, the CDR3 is TGCAGCGTCCCGGGCAGCGCTACCGAAGCTTTCTTT.

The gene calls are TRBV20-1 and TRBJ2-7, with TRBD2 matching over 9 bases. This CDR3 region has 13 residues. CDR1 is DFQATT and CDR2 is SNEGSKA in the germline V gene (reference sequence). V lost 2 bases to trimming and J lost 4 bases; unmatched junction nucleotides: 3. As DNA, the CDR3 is TGCAGTGCTAGACAAGCGGGAGGTTACGAGCAGTACTTC. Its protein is CSARQAGGYEQYF.

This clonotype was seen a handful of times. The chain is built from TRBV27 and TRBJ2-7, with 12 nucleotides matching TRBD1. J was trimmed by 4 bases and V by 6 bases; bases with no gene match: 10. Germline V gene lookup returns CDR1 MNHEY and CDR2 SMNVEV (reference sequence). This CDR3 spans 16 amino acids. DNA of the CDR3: TGTGCCAGCAGCCAGGGGAGGGACAGGGGGCTGTACGAGCAGTACTTC. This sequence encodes CASSQGRDRGLYEQYF.

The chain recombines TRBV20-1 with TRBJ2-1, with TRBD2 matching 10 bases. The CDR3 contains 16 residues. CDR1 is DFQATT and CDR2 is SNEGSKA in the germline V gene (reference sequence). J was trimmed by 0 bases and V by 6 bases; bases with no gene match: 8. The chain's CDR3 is CSAGPGLASSYNEQFF. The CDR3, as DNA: TGCAGTGCAGGACCGGGACTAGCGAGCTCCTACAATGAGCAGTTCTTC.

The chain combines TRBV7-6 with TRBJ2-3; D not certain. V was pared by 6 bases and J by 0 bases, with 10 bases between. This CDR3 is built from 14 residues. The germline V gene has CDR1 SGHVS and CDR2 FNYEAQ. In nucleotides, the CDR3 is TGTGCCAGCAGGGACCCACTAAGCACAGATACGCAGTATTTT. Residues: CASRDPLSTDTQYF.

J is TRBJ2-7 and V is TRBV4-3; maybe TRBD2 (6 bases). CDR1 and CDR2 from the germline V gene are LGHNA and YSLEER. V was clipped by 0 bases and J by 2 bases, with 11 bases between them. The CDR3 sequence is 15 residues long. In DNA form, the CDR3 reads TGCGCCAGCAGCCAAGATGGGGACTCACCCTACGAGCAGTACTTC. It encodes CASSQDGDSPYEQYF.

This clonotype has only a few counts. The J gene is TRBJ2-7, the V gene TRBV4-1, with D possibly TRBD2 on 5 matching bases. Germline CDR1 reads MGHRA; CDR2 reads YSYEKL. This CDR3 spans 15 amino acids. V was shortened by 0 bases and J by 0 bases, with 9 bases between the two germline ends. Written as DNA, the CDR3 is TGCGCCAGCAGCCAAGAGGCCCGGGACTCCTACGAGCAGTACTTC. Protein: CASSQEARDSYEQYF.